These 28 T cell receptor beta chains were sequenced from one sample in a study of control samples from healthy donors and cancer patients. Sequencing used immunoSEQ multiplex PCR; TCRdb keeps in-frame clones, though not all of them. The data contain 150,000 to 200,000 clones, just over 85% of them seen just once; the ten biggest clones take up roughly 5.3%. The source material was blood. These TCRs come from a woman aged 25 to 39 in good health.

The sample holds a few counts of this clone. This chain links TRBV10-3 with TRBJ1-2; weak D call: TRBD1 (6 bases). V dropped 4 bases and J dropped 8 bases, with 14 bases sitting between them. The CDR3 contains 13 residues. Germline-derived CDR1 and CDR2 are ENHRY and SYGVKD. The CDR3 sequence: CAISVIQGEGYTF. CDR3 bases: TGTGCCATCAGTGTAATACAGGGAGAAGGCTACACCTTC.

The chain recombines TRBV11-2 with TRBJ1-1, with D tentatively TRBD1 (6 bases). Germline V CDR1 and CDR2: SGHAT, FQNNGV. Trimming took off 2 bases at V and 6 bases at J, with 13 bases between the two ends. This CDR3 spans 14 amino acids. CDR3 nucleotide sequence: TGTGCCAGCAGCTTATCTCAGGGGTCCGCTGAAGCTTTCTTT. Its protein product is CASSLSQGSAEAFF.

The chain employs TRBV5-4 and TRBJ2-7; 8 bases are shared with TRBD2. CDR3 length: 14 residues. V trimming: 2 bases; J trimming: 2 bases; junction bases outside the gene matches: 3. Germline CDR1 reads SGHNT; CDR2 reads YYREEE (reference sequence). CDR3 sequence reads: CASSFGTSTYEQYF. The CDR3 DNA sequence: TGTGCCAGCAGCTTCGGGACTAGTACCTACGAGCAGTACTTC.

In this sample, this clone turned up once. The gene calls are TRBV28 and TRBJ2-1; D gene uncertain. Trimming took 7 bases from V and 4 from J, leaving 14 bases between them. This CDR3 has 14 residues. Germline CDR1 and CDR2: MDHEN and SYDVKM. CDR3 DNA sequence: TGTGCCAGCACTCAGGACCGCCTATACAATGAGCAGTTCTTC. Protein product: CASTQDRLYNEQFF.

The chain links TRBV19 to TRBJ2-1, with TRBD2 identical over 12 bases. The CDR3 totals 13 residues. J gave up 10 bases and V 5 bases, and 3 bases lay outside the gene matches. Per germline, CDR1 LNHDA and CDR2 SQIVND (reference sequence). The CDR3 loop reads CASSRLAGVEQFF. The DNA for the CDR3 is TGTGCCAGTAGTCGACTAGCGGGAGTCGAGCAGTTCTTC.

The V gene is TRBV30, the J gene TRBJ2-2; 10 bases are a match to TRBD2. Germline V gene lookup returns CDR1 GTSNPN and CDR2 SVGIG (reference sequence). The CDR3 contains 15 residues. The V segment lost 4 bases and the J segment 5 bases; nucleotides outside the gene matches: 7. The CDR3 sequence: CAWKGSGGETGELFF. The DNA for the CDR3 is TGTGCCTGGAAGGGGAGCGGGGGGGAAACCGGGGAGCTGTTTTTT.

The J gene is TRBJ1-2, the V gene TRBV4-2, with 7 positions matching TRBD1. The V gene end was trimmed by 0 bases and the J gene end by 7 bases; junction bases not matched to a gene: 5. CDR1 is LGHNA, CDR2 YNFKEQ, per germline. The CDR3 contains 14 residues. CDR3 sequence reads: CASSQEGGTAGYTF. The CDR3 DNA reads TGTGCCAGCAGCCAAGAAGGGGGGACAGCTGGCTACACCTTC.

The DNA of the CDR3 is TGCGCCAGCAGCTGGCCCCAGGGGACCAATGAGCAGTTCTTC. Encoded protein: CASSWPQGTNEQFF. The chain combines TRBV5-1 with TRBJ2-1, with D possibly being TRBD1 (6 bases). This CDR3 contains 14 residues. V gave up 3 bases and J gave up 6 bases, with 13 bases separating them. Germline lookup yields CDR1 SGHRS and CDR2 YFSETQ.

The chain carries TRBV28 and TRBJ2-6; D gene ambiguous. This CDR3 region has 14 residues. Germline CDR1 and CDR2: MDHEN and SYDVKM. V shed 5 bases and J shed 4 bases, with 9 bases lying between them. This CDR3 reads CASSGYRGANVLTF. The DNA for the CDR3 is TGTGCCAGCAGTGGTTACCGGGGGGCCAACGTCCTGACTTTC.

The gene calls are TRBV29-1 and TRBJ2-7, with D uncertain. Trimming cost V 6 bases and J 2 bases, with 14 bases left between them. CDR3 length equals 13 residues. Germline CDR1 is SQVTM and CDR2 is ANQGSEA. This CDR3 is CSVEADKPYEQYF. CDR3 nucleotides: TGCAGCGTAGAGGCCGACAAACCCTACGAGCAGTACTTC.

The chain combines TRBV30 with TRBJ1-2; 7 bases fit TRBD1. Germline CDR1 GTSNPN, CDR2 SVGIG (reference sequence). This CDR3 spans 13 amino acids. V shed 5 bases, J shed 4 bases, and the junction held 7 bases outside the gene matches. Written as DNA, the CDR3 is TGTGCCTGGGTGGGACAGTGGGGCTATGGCTACACCTTC. Translating it yields CAWVGQWGYGYTF.

The rearrangement uses TRBV2 and TRBJ2-5; D is unclear. V was trimmed by 2 bases and J by 5 bases, leaving 15 bases between them. The germline V gene has CDR1 SNHLY and CDR2 FYNNEI. The CDR3 has 15 amino acids. The CDR3 DNA is TGTGCCAGCAGTGAACCTTCGCCTGGTGGGGAGACCCAGTACTTC. It translates to CASSEPSPGGETQYF.

V and J are TRBV30 and TRBJ1-5; the D is unclear. The V gene's germline CDR1 is GTSNPN and CDR2 SVGIG (reference sequence). V lost 2 bases to trimming and J lost 1 base, with 6 bases between them. This CDR3 is built from 13 residues. The CDR3 loop is CAWSQESNQPQHF. CDR3 coding DNA: TGTGCCTGGAGTCAGGAGAGCAATCAGCCCCAGCATTTT.

The chain links TRBV10-2 to TRBJ2-2; 8 positions match TRBD1. The CDR3 loop spans 15 amino acids. V shed 6 bases and J 1 base; nucleotides not matched to a gene: 4. Germline V CDR1 and CDR2: WSHSY, SAAADI. The CDR3 DNA is TGCGCCAGCAGGGGGACAGGATGGAACACCGGGGAGCTGTTTTTT. This encodes CASRGTGWNTGELFF.

The J gene is TRBJ2-3, the V gene TRBV11-3; tentative D call: TRBD2 (5 bases). This CDR3 is built from 14 residues. V shed 1 base and J shed 5 bases, with 10 bases lying between them. Germline V CDR1 and CDR2: SGHNT, YENEEA. The CDR3 loop reads CASSLGGPIDTQYF. Here the CDR3 DNA reads TGTGCCAGCAGCTTAGGAGGGCCCATAGATACGCAGTATTTT.

The chain couples TRBV2 to TRBJ1-4; a weak D match, TRBD1 (6 bases). The CDR3 spans 12 residues. The germline V and J ends were trimmed by 11 bases and 7 bases, with 14 bases remaining between them. Germline assignment: CDR1 SNHLY and CDR2 FYNNEI. The CDR3 nucleotides are TGTGCCGGAACAGGGAACTCTGAAAAACTGTTTTTT. Translated, it gives CAGTGNSEKLFF.

This clone was picked up one time. This chain links TRBV9 with TRBJ2-1, with unresolved D. The germline V gene has CDR1 SGDLS and CDR2 YYNGEE. This CDR3 is 15 amino acids long. V shed 4 bases and J shed 0 bases, with 11 bases lying between them. The CDR3 DNA sequence: TGTGCCAGCAGCAATTTGTTAAGCTCCTACAATGAGCAGTTCTTC. Protein sequence: CASSNLLSSYNEQFF.

This chain connects TRBV29-1 to TRBJ1-4, with TRBD1 identical over 9 bases. The V segment lost 6 bases and the J segment 8 bases; nucleotides outside the gene matches: 10. Germline CDR1 SQVTM, CDR2 ANQGSEA. The CDR3 is 14 amino acids. The CDR3 reads CSVPGQGTLEKLFF. For the CDR3, the DNA is TGCAGCGTCCCGGGACAGGGAACCCTGGAAAAACTGTTTTTT.

The chain joins TRBV5-6 to TRBJ2-5, with 10 bases matching TRBD2. The J segment lost 5 bases and the V segment lost 4 bases, leaving 5 bases of the junction unmatched. CDR1 SGHDT and CDR2 YYEEEE come from the germline V gene. CDR3 size: 14 residues. Here the CDR3 DNA reads TGTGCCAGCAGCGTTAGCGGGAGGAGGGAGACCCAGTACTTC. Residues: CASSVSGRRETQYF.

The chain combines TRBV6-6 with TRBJ2-7; D possibly corresponds to TRBD2 (6 bases). V was trimmed by 5 bases and J by 6 bases, leaving 14 bases between them. The CDR3 spans 13 residues. Per the germline V gene, CDR1 is MNHNY and CDR2 is SVGAGI (reference sequence). The CDR3 region is CASSVPAGIEQYF. The CDR3 DNA reads TGTGCCAGCAGTGTCCCGGCGGGGATCGAGCAGTACTTC.

The chain employs TRBV5-4 and TRBJ1-1, with D possibly TRBD1 on 5 matching bases. V was clipped by 9 bases and J by 0 bases, with 15 bases between them. The CDR3 extends over 14 amino acids. CDR1 and CDR2 (germline): SGHNT, YYREEE (reference sequence). The CDR3: CATKGGALNTEAFF. CDR3 in DNA: TGTGCCACCAAAGGTGGGGCGCTGAACACTGAAGCTTTCTTT.

The genes are TRBV5-1 and TRBJ1-1; D possibly corresponds to TRBD1 (5 bases). Trimming cost V 4 bases and J 5 bases, with 12 bases left between them. The CDR3 extends over 13 amino acids. Germline lookup yields CDR1 SGHRS and CDR2 YFSETQ. The CDR3 spells CASSGDGGTEAFF. In nucleotides, the CDR3 is TGCGCCAGCAGCGGGGACGGAGGGACTGAAGCTTTCTTT. The full variable domain, its missing parts supplied by reference TRBV5-1 and TRBJ1-1, is KAGVTQTPRYLIKTRGQQVTLSCSPISGHRSVSWYQQTPGQGLQFLFEYFSETQRNKGNFPGRFSGRQFSNSRSEMNVSTLELGDSALYLCASSGDGGTEAFFGQGTRLTVV.

This clone was seen only a few times. The chain employs TRBV2 and TRBJ2-7, with 7 bases identical to TRBD2. V lost 9 bases to trimming and J lost 1 base; unmatched junction nucleotides: 12. Germline V gene data show CDR1 as SNHLY and CDR2 as FYNNEI. This CDR3 has 15 residues. The CDR3 region is CASIFGRGRSYEQYV. The CDR3 nucleotides are TGTGCCAGTATCTTTGGGAGGGGAAGGTCCTACGAGCAGTACGTC.

This clone showed up just once. This chain uses TRBV19 with TRBJ1-5, with unresolved D. V lost 3 bases, J lost 0 bases, and 9 bases lay in between. This CDR3 has 15 residues. The germline V gene has CDR1 LNHDA and CDR2 SQIVND (reference sequence). CDR3 DNA sequence: TGTGCCAGTAGTATCTGGCAGAATAGCAATCAGCCCCAGCATTTT. Its translation: CASSIWQNSNQPQHF.

The count of this clone is one. The chain is built from TRBV5-4 and TRBJ2-5, with a possible D match to TRBD1 (5 bases). V was pared by 0 bases and J by 2 bases, with 8 bases between. The CDR3 covers 14 residues. The V gene's germline CDR1 is SGHNT and CDR2 YYREEE (reference sequence). CDR3 DNA: TGTGCCAGCAGCTTGGGGGCAGGGCAAGAGACCCAGTACTTC. As protein: CASSLGAGQETQYF.

The V call is TRBV6-1, the J call TRBJ1-2; 12 bases are a match to TRBD1. Looked up from germline, CDR1 is MNHNS and CDR2 is SASEGT. V was clipped by 0 bases and J by 8 bases; unmatched bases: 4. There are 15 residues in the CDR3. The CDR3 reads CASSEAPGTGGGYTF. CDR3 coding DNA: TGTGCCAGCAGTGAAGCCCCCGGGACAGGGGGCGGCTACACCTTC.

This clone is a singleton in its sample. V is TRBV12-3 or TRBV12-4 and J is TRBJ1-1; D gene unclear. CDR3 length: 13 residues. V lost 4 bases and J lost 1, with 7 bases in between. The CDR3 sequence is CASSSHRNTEAFF. As DNA, the CDR3 is TGTGCCAGCAGTTCTCACAGGAACACTGAAGCTTTCTTT.

This chain connects TRBV6-2 or TRBV6-3 to TRBJ2-7, with D maybe TRBD1 (6 bases). V shed 0 bases and J shed 4 bases, with 13 bases lying between them. Looked up from germline, CDR1 is MNHEY and CDR2 is SVGEGT. The CDR3 totals 15 residues. CDR3 loop: CASSYSRSRGYEQYF. Written as DNA, the CDR3 is TGTGCCAGCAGTTACTCGAGAAGCAGGGGATACGAGCAGTACTTC.